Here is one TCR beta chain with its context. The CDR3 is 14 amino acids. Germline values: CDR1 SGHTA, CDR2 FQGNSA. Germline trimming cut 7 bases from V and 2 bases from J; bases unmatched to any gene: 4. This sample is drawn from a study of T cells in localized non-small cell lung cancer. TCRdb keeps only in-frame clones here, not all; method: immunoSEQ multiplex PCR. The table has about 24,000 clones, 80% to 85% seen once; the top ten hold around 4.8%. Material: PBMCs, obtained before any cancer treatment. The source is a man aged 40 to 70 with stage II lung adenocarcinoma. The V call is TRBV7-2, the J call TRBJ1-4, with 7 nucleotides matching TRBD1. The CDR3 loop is CASNRQGTNEKLFF. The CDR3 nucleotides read TGTGCCAGCAACCGACAGGGTACTAATGAAAAACTGTTTTTT.